Given below is one T cell receptor (beta chain) in context. The antigen it recognizes is unknown. No base qualities exist here, and no much larger clone lies one base off it. V was cut back by 6 bases and J by 7 bases, leaving a gap of 15 bases between them. The CDR3, from cysteine to phenylalanine, totals 13 residues. Here the CDR3 DNA is all that survives: 39 bases in frame from base 1. Via the germline V gene, CDR1 is SGHVS and CDR2 FQNEAQ. Amplification of TCR beta CDR3 regions was carried out from RNA transcripts. The first round of RT-PCR for the TCR CDR3 was performed with the HTBI primer set and the Qiagen OneStep RT-PCR kit. The libraries were constructed in a second round of multiplex PCR and then size-selected and purified. Sequencing of the libraries was done on an Illumina HiSeq2000 using paired-end 100 bp reads. From the authors' description of their analysis: SOAPnuke was used to process the raw data, throwing out any read that contained adapters or uncalled bases, had a mean Phred below 15, or lacked an exact constant-primer or identifier match. High-quality paired reads were merged with COPE v1.2.5, and unique nucleotide sequences were defined as clonotypes. MiTCR v1.1 was used to align the clonotypes against IMGT TRBV, TRBD and TRBJ reference segments. The analysis was restricted to V-J combinations with a frequency above 0.0001, which together covered 99% to 99.2% of the repertoires. The TCS score was defined as F50 (clonal expansion) divided by E x V (chaos), with BLOSUM62-based TCRdist calculated between CDR3 peptides within each V-J. Welch's t-statistics and random forest reduced around 550 V-J features to 13, which were used in a naive Bayes classifier (R e1071). The similarity between thyroid and blood repertoires was quantified using the Morisita-Horn index. TCRdb handled the public reads itself, with Q25 trimming in fastp and clone calling in MiXCR, and kept productive beta chains. Rows are combined by CDR3 protein, so each entry shows the most common genes and DNA. TCRdb assigned the V and J calls; the authors' analysis was not used. The sample records roughly 500,000 distinct CDR3 sequences, 35% to 55% of which are singletons. In total, the top ten clones hold roughly 19% of the sample.

These data belong to a study of T cells in Graves' hyperthyroidism and ophthalmopathy (dated by TCRdb to the late 2010s). The study in broad terms: A discovery cohort of roughly 96 patients, 43 with Graves' ophthalmopathy and 57 with stable Graves' hyperthyroidism, was used to find distinguishing TCR V-J signatures. According to the paper, TCR Vbeta CDR3 sequencing was carried out on about 140 peripheral blood samples, which came from approximately 43 ophthalmopathy, 70 to 80 hyperthyroidism and roughly 17 progressor patients. The approximately 98 discovery patients were randomly divided into training and test sets at a 7:3 ratio. Thyroid tissue and blood T-cell repertoires from about 6 Graves' hyperthyroidism patients were also compared in the study. Following sampling, methimazole starting at 30 mg daily was given to hyperthyroidism patients, and high-dose intravenous methylprednisolone was given to ophthalmopathy patients. Whether ophthalmopathy could be predicted prospectively was tested in an independent validation cohort made up of about 18 hyperthyroidism patients plus 17 patients who later progressed to ophthalmopathy.

On the study overall, not on this receptor specifically: In validation, the model predicted progression to ophthalmopathy a median of approximately 6.6 months before onset, with roughly 68% sensitivity and roughly 72% specificity. Sample size was not statistically predetermined, and investigators were not blinded to group allocation. In cross-validation, a model built on a 13 V-J signature told ophthalmopathy apart from stable hyperthyroidism with over 85% sensitivity and roughly 82% specificity, and in testing the same model reached 80%/75%. Most expanded thyroid clonotypes (frequency above 0.001) were also detected in blood, suggesting blood repertoires may reflect thyroid immune responses.

Exclusion was applied to patients with uncontrolled infections, other autoimmune diseases, pregnancy or lactation. Diagnoses were established on the basis of clinical symptoms, serum thyroxine and TRAb, thyroid ultrasound, and orbital computed tomography. Total RNA was extracted using Trizol reagent, and RNA quality was assessed on an Agilent 2100 Bioanalyzer. The chain joins TRBV7-8 to TRBJ1-1; matching of 5 bases hints at TRBD1 as the D gene. This TCR was recovered from an adult woman with Graves' disease, either hyperthyroidism or ophthalmopathy (not recorded which). Sequenced sample: peripheral blood or thyroid tissue (not recorded which). DNA sequence: TGTGCCAGCAGGGTTGGGGGACGAGGTGAAGCTTTCTTT. It codes for CASRVGGRGEAFF.